These T cell receptor beta chains were read from a single sample in a study of beta chain features in type 1 diabetes. Assay: immunoSEQ multiplex PCR; the TCRdb copy retains only in-frame clones and omits some. This table has 970,000 or so clones, around a sixth appearing once. Sequencing input: naive CD4+ T cells from blood. Source of these receptors: a woman between 18 and 30 years old in good health. Both conserved end residues are part of each CDR3. A D gene is named only where the DNA matches it firmly. Clone size is not always given. Where it is, it says once, few, many or a class for expanded clones.

>NA|TRBV27|TRBJ2-7|NA
CASSLWRGWHF
TGTGCCAGCAGTTTATGGAGGGGTTGGCACTTC
>NA|TRBV18|TRBJ2-2|NA
CASSPASDTGELFF
TGTGCCAGCTCGCCGGCTAGTGACACCGGGGAGCTGTTTTTT
>TRBD2|TRBV28|TRBJ2-7|few
CASSFTIGGTSGKSSYEQYF
TGTGCCAGCAGTTTTACCATCGGCGGGACTAGCGGGAAAAGCTCCTACGAGCAGTACTTC
>TRBD1|TRBV12-5|TRBJ2-5|few
CASGPDRGETQYF
TGTGCTAGTGGTCCGGACAGGGGAGAGACCCAGTACTTC
>NA|TRBV7-9|TRBJ1-2|NA
CASSPQGLGGYTF
TGTGCCAGCAGCCCCCAGGGGTTAGGAGGCTACACCTTC
>TRBD1|TRBV28|TRBJ2-7|few
CASNAATGGHFYEQYF
TGTGCCAGCAATGCTGCAACAGGGGGGCACTTTTACGAGCAGTACTTC
>NA|TRBV28|TRBJ1-2|NA
CASSTGPPYGYTF
TGTGCCAGCAGTACAGGTCCGCCCTATGGCTACACCTTC
>TRBD2|TRBV7-9|TRBJ2-7|NA
CASSSGGLADYEQYF
TGTGCCAGCAGTTCGGGAGGACTAGCGGACTACGAGCAGTACTTC
>TRBD1|TRBV2|TRBJ2-5|few
CASSESGQIRGTQYF
TGTGCCAGCAGTGAATCGGGACAGATACGGGGGACCCAGTACTTC
>TRBD2|TRBV4-1|TRBJ2-5|few
CASSQVAGLETQYF
TGCGCCAGCAGCCAAGTAGCGGGATTAGAGACCCAGTACTTC
>NA|TRBV10-3|TRBJ2-3|few
CAAGAGTDTQYF
TGTGCCGCCGGGGCCGGCACAGATACGCAGTATTTT
>NA|TRBV20-1|TRBJ2-3|NA
CSAQSTDTQYF
TGCAGTGCTCAGAGCACAGATACGCAGTATTTT
>TRBD2|TRBV4-2|TRBJ2-2|few
CASSATSGRALGELFF
TGTGCCAGCAGCGCAACTAGCGGGAGGGCCCTCGGGGAGCTGTTTTTT
>TRBD1|TRBV2|TRBJ1-4|few
CASSTGQGNELFF
TGTGCCAGCAGTACGGGACAGGGAAACGAACTGTTTTTT
>TRBD1|TRBV2|TRBJ2-2|few
CASRVDRVTGELFF
TGTGCCAGCAGAGTCGACAGGGTTACCGGGGAGCTGTTTTTT
>NA|TRBV19|TRBJ2-1|NA
CASSFTRHTEQFF
TGTGCCAGTAGTTTCACCCGACATACAGAGCAGTTCTTC
>NA|TRBV14|TRBJ2-2|NA
CASSQSLSNRGRELFF
TGTGCCAGCAGCCAATCGCTCAGTAACCGGGGCAGGGAGCTGTTTTTT
>NA|TRBV11-2|TRBJ1-1|few
CASSFLGFNTEAFF
TGTGCCAGCAGCTTTCTAGGGTTTAACACTGAAGCTTTCTTT
>TRBD2|TRBV6-4|TRBJ2-1|NA
CASSEFSGSGNEQFF
TGTGCCAGCAGTGAATTTAGCGGGAGTGGCAATGAGCAGTTCTTC
>TRBD2|TRBV5-4|TRBJ2-7|NA
CASSLTGGSGRVSF
TGTGCCAGCAGCTTGACTGGCGGGAGTGGCAGGGTAAGCTTC
>NA|TRBV19|TRBJ1-5|NA
CASSRSRSSNQPQHF
TGTGCCAGTAGTAGGAGCAGGTCGAGCAATCAGCCCCAGCATTTT
>NA|TRBV7-2|TRBJ2-3|NA
CASSYVDLDTQYF
TGTGCCAGCAGCTACGTAGACCTGGATACGCAGTATTTT
>NA|TRBV27|TRBJ1-2|NA
CASSLSTAAYGYTF
TGTGCCAGCAGTCTATCGACAGCCGCCTATGGCTACACCTTC